This TCR beta chain came from a study of T cells after posttransplantation cyclophosphamide. Profiled with immunoSEQ multiplex PCR; TCRdb holds only in-frame clones, not every one. The sample includes over 20,000 clones, roughly 98% of them seen just once. This CDR3 is 15 amino acids long. V was clipped by 5 bases and J by 2 bases, with 13 bases between them. Germline V gene data show CDR1 as MNHNS and CDR2 as SASEGT. This receptor was identified in a man aged 35-49 years in good health, CMV-negative, and a related stem cell transplant donor. The chain joins TRBV6-1 to TRBJ2-1, with D perhaps matching TRBD2 (6 bases). The sequenced sample consisted of naive CD8+ T cells sorted from PBMCs. DNA for the CDR3: TGTGCCAGCAGTTCTGGCGGGGAACCCTACAATGAGCAGTTCTTC. This encodes CASSSGGEPYNEQFF.